The 13 T cell receptor beta chains listed next were all sequenced from one sample in a study of T-cell reconstitution after alpha-beta-depleted transplantation in children. Construction of the TCRbeta library involved unique molecular identifiers. TCRdb independently ran MiXCR on the PCR reads; one entry per CDR3 protein. The repertoire holds 98,000 or so distinct CDR3 sequences, with 23% as singletons. Sequences were derived from PBMCs, sampled before TCRalphabeta/CD19-depleted stem cell transplant. The receptors derive from a boy between 2 and 15 years old with acute lymphoblastic leukemia, due to receive a stem cell transplant.

This clonotype was detected ten times or more. The CDR3 spells CASSFLRSDLNEQFF. The CDR3 nucleotides read TGTGCCAGCAGCTTCTTGCGGAGCGACCTCAATGAGCAGTTCTTC. The gene calls are TRBV7-9 and TRBJ2-1; D remains unclear. CDR3 length: 15 amino acids. Per germline, CDR1 SEHNR and CDR2 FQNEAQ (reference sequence). Trimming shortened V by 3 bases and J by 6 bases, and 15 bases separated the two germline ends.

The V call is TRBV5-1, the J call TRBJ1-4; D remains unclear. The CDR3 consists of 15 residues. Looked up from germline, CDR1 is SGHRS and CDR2 is YFSETQ. V dropped 3 bases and J dropped 0 bases, with 9 bases sitting between them. Here the CDR3 DNA reads TGCGCCAGCAGCTCCGGGCCCGCAACTAATGAAAAACTGTTTTTT. Its translation: CASSSGPATNEKLFF.

The V call is TRBV7-2, the J call TRBJ1-3; 7 positions match TRBD1. Germline CDR1 SGHTA, CDR2 FQGNSA. The CDR3 runs to 16 residues. The J segment lost 9 bases and the V segment lost 4 bases, leaving 15 bases of the junction unmatched. CDR3 loop: CASSWGQWDPSGTIYF. The CDR3 bases are TGTGCCAGCAGCTGGGGACAGTGGGACCCAAGTGGCACCATATATTTT.

This clonotype appeared many times. The chain employs TRBV28 and TRBJ1-6; 7 bases line up with TRBD1. CDR3 length: 16 residues. Germline loops: CDR1 MDHEN, CDR2 SYDVKM. With 5 bases clipped from V and 10 bases from J, the junction kept 14 bases outside the gene matches. The CDR3 DNA reads TGTGCCAGCAGTCCCAAGGGAGGGGGCGGCCACTCACCCCTCCACTTT. Its translation is CASSPKGGGGHSPLHF. The variable domain in full, completed from reference TRBV28 and TRBJ1-6, reads DVKVTQSSRYLVKRTGEKVFLECVQDMDHENMFWYRQDPGLGLRLIYFSYDVKMKEKGDIPEGYSVSREKKERFSLILESASTNQTSMYLCASSPKGGGGHSPLHFGNGTRLTVT.

In its sample, this clonotype was seen many times. This sequence joins TRBV5-1 and TRBJ2-7; perhaps TRBD1 as D (5 bases). CDR3 length: 14 amino acids. CDR1 and CDR2 from the germline V gene are SGHRS and YFSETQ. The V end lost 1 base, the J end lost 7 bases, and 15 bases lay between the germline ends. This CDR3 reads CASSLTDSAREQYF. DNA of the CDR3: TGCGCCAGCAGCTTGACCGACAGTGCTAGAGAGCAGTACTTC.

The V gene is TRBV7-2, the J gene TRBJ2-4, with 7 bases lining up with TRBD1. V lost 5 bases to trimming and J lost 15 bases; unmatched junction nucleotides: 10. CDR3 length: 12 amino acids. Germline CDR1 SGHTA, CDR2 FQGNSA. The CDR3 here is CASSANRGVLYF. CDR3 DNA sequence: TGTGCCAGCAGCGCGAACAGGGGCGTCTTGTACTTC.

This clonotype was found a few times. The chain couples TRBV6-5 to TRBJ2-2; possible D gene TRBD1, 5 bases. The V end was cut by 3 bases, the J end by 1 base, with 9 bases between. Germline CDR1 is MNHEY and CDR2 is SVGAGI. This CDR3 has 15 residues. The CDR3 reads CASSYKGRNTGELFF. DNA for the CDR3: TGTGCCAGCAGTTATAAGGGGCGGAACACCGGGGAGCTGTTTTTT.

V gene TRBV6-1 combines with J gene TRBJ2-3, with D hard to call. This CDR3 spans 16 amino acids. The V end was cut by 8 bases, the J end by 3 bases, with 21 bases between. Germline V gene data show CDR1 as MNHNS and CDR2 as SASEGT. This CDR3 is CASRPTNKVITDTQYF. CDR3 bases: TGTGCCAGCCGGCCGACCAACAAGGTCATAACAGATACGCAGTATTTT.

There are many counts of this clonotype. The rearrangement uses TRBV29-1 and TRBJ2-4, with 8 nucleotides matching TRBD1. The CDR3 consists of 15 residues. Germline CDR1 SQVTM, CDR2 ANQGSEA. Trimming cost V 5 bases and J 7 bases; bases outside gene matches: 13. The CDR3 DNA sequence: TGCAGCGTTTTGACAGGGGAGTTGAGTTGGAACATTCAGTACTTC. This encodes CSVLTGELSWNIQYF. The variable domain in full, completed from reference TRBV29-1 and TRBJ2-4, reads SAVISQKPSRDICQRGTSLTIQCQVDSQVTMMFWYRQQPGQSLTLIATANQGSEATYESGFVIDKFPISRPNLTFSTLTVSNMSPEDSSIYLCSVLTGELSWNIQYFGAGTRLSVL.

This clonotype was detected only a few times. The chain recombines TRBV6-5 with TRBJ2-1, with a weak D call TRBD2 (6 bases). V lost 5 bases to trimming and J lost 10 bases, with 18 bases between them. Germline V gene sequence: CDR1 MNHEY, CDR2 SVGAGI. The CDR3 is 14 residues long. Written as DNA, the CDR3 is TGTGCCAGCAGTATGATAGCAGGGCGGGGAGAGCAGTTCTTC. This translates into CASSMIAGRGEQFF.

This clonotype occurred a few times. The rearrangement links TRBV5-1 to TRBJ2-3; 8 bases match TRBD2. The V gene end was trimmed by 4 bases and the J gene end by 3 bases; junction bases not matched to a gene: 4. The V gene's germline CDR1 is SGHRS and CDR2 YFSETQ. CDR3 length: 14 residues. The CDR3 loop reads CASSPSSGTDTQYF. DNA for the CDR3: TGCGCCAGCAGCCCCTCTAGCGGGACAGATACGCAGTATTTT.

The chain joins TRBV6-2 or TRBV6-3 to TRBJ2-7; 9 nucleotides agree with TRBD2. Germline V gives CDR1 MNHEY, CDR2 SVGEGT. J lost 5 bases, V lost 5 bases, and 7 bases had no gene match. The CDR3 runs to 14 residues. CDR3 coding DNA: TGTGCCAGCAGTCGCGCTGCGGGAGGGAACGAGCAGTACTTC. Its protein is CASSRAAGGNEQYF.

In this sample, this clonotype turned up a few times. The chain recombines TRBV29-1 with TRBJ2-3; D gene uncertain. Germline V gene data show CDR1 as SQVTM and CDR2 as ANQGSEA. The CDR3 has 14 amino acids. V was trimmed by 5 bases and J by 1 base, leaving 13 bases between them. The CDR3 loop is CSVLHPSGTDTQYF. CDR3 DNA sequence: TGCAGCGTTCTTCACCCCTCGGGCACAGATACGCAGTATTTT.